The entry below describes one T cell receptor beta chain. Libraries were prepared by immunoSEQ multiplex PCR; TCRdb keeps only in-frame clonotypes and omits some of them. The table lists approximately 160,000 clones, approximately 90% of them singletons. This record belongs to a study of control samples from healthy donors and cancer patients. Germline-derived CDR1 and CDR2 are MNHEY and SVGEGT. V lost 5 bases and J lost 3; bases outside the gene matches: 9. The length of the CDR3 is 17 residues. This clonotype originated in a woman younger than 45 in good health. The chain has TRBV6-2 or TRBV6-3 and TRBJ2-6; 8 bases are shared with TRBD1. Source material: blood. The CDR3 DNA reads TGTGCCAGCAGTCCCTGGACAGGGCCCTTTGGGGCCAACGTCCTGACTTTC. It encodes CASSPWTGPFGANVLTF.